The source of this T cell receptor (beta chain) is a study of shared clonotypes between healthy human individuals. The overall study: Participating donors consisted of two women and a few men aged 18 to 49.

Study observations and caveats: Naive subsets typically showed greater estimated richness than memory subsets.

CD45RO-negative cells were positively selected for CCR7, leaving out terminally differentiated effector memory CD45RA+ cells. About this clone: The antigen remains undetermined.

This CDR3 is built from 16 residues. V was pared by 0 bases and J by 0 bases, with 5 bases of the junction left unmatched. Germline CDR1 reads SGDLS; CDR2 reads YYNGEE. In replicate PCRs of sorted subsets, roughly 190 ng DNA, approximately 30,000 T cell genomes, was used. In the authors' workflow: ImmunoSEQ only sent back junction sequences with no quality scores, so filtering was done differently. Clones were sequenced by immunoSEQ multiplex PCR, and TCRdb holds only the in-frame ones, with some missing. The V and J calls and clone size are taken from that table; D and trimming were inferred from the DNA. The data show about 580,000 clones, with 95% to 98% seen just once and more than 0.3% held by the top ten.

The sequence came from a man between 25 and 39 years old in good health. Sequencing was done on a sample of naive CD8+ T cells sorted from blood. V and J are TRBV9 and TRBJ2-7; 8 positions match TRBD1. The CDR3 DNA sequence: TGTGCCAGCAGCGTAGGAGGGACAGGAGTCTCCTACGAGCAGTACTTC. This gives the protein CASSVGGTGVSYEQYF. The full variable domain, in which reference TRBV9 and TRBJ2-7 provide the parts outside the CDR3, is DSGVTQTPKHLITATGQRVTLRCSPRSGDLSVYWYQQSLDQGLQFLIQYYNGEERAKGNILERFSAQQFPDLHSELNLSSLELGDSALYFCASSVGGTGVSYEQYFGPGTRLTVT.